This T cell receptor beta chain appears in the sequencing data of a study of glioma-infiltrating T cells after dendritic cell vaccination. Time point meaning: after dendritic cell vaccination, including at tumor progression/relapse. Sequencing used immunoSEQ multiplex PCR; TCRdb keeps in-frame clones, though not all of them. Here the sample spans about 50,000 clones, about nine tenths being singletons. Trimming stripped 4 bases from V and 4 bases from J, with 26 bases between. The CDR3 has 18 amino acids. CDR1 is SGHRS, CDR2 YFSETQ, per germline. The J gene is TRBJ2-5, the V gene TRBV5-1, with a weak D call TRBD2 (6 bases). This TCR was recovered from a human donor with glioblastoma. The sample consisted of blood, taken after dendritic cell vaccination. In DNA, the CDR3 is TGCGCCAGCAGCCTACTAATCGGGGGTCCGAAGAGTGGAGAGACCCAGTACTTC. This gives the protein CASSLLIGGPKSGETQYF.